The subject of this entry is one T cell receptor beta chain. Its antigen is currently unknown. These data come from a study of identifying expanded T cells in peripheral blood. The study, taken as a whole, reports: Over two and four weeks, about 17 and 20 clones changed, versus approximately 1.1 between replicates. Approximately two-week clone count variance significantly increased as total template count grew.

Collection occurred without any documented infections or immune events in donors. Germline V gives CDR1 SGHRS, CDR2 YFSETQ. The CDR3 extends over 15 amino acids. The trim removed 5 bases at V and 0 bases at J, leaving 3 bases unmatched. TCRdb keeps only in-frame clones here, not all; method: immunoSEQ multiplex PCR. The profile covers over 65,000 clones, with 80% to 90% appearing a single time and roughly 7% taken by the ten largest. The V call is TRBV5-1, the J call TRBJ1-4, with 8 bases fitting TRBD1. The sequence came from a person aged 18 to 69 in good health. Sample: blood. The CDR3 protein is CASRGQGTTNEKLFF. As DNA, the CDR3 is TGCGCCAGCAGAGGACAGGGCACAACTAATGAAAAACTGTTTTTT.